Each of the 12 T cell receptor beta chains below was sequenced from the same sample in a study of siplizumab effects on memory and regulatory T cells. TCRdb's copy holds only in-frame clones and misses some; the assay was immunoSEQ multiplex PCR. The sample holds tens of thousands of clones, 93% seen once. Source material: CD8+ T cells sorted from blood. The origin of the receptors is a human donor in good health.

A note on this clone: Other DNA sequences in the same sample also yield this CDR3. The chain employs TRBV7-9 and TRBJ2-7, with D hard to call. The CDR3 is 13 residues long. The V end was cut by 1 base, the J end by 1 base, with 5 bases between. Germline CDR1 SEHNR, CDR2 FQNEAQ (reference sequence). CDR3 amino acids: CASSLVDSYEQYF. CDR3 sequence (DNA): TGTGCCAGCAGCTTAGTAGATTCCTACGAGCAGTACTTC.

This rearrangement joins TRBV30 to TRBJ2-7, with 11 bases identical to TRBD1. Germline CDR1 GTSNPN, CDR2 SVGIG (reference sequence). The CDR3 consists of 14 residues. V lost 5 bases and J lost 5; bases outside the gene matches: 8. The CDR3 region has the DNA TGTGCCTGGTGCTCGGGACAGGGGGTGGACGAGCAGTACTTC. This codes for CAWCSGQGVDEQYF.

V usage is TRBV4-1 and J usage is TRBJ1-2; 9 nucleotides line up with TRBD1. From germline, CDR1 is MGHRA and CDR2 YSYEKL. The CDR3 is made up of 16 amino acids. With 4 bases clipped from V and 7 bases from J, the junction kept 13 bases outside the gene matches. The chain's CDR3 is CASSPGTGSESRGYTF. The CDR3 DNA follows: TGCGCCAGCAGCCCCGGGACAGGGTCGGAAAGTCGTGGCTACACCTTC.

The chain has TRBV4-3 and TRBJ1-3; TRBD1 is a possible D gene (6 bases). The CDR3 has 15 residues. Trimming took off 0 bases at V and 4 bases at J, with 10 bases between the two ends. The germline V gene has CDR1 LGHNA and CDR2 YSLEER. The CDR3 sequence is CASSQDQQGGNTIYF. The CDR3 coding sequence is TGCGCCAGCAGCCAAGACCAACAGGGAGGAAACACCATATATTTT.

The chain couples TRBV5-6 to TRBJ2-5; D possibly uses TRBD1 or TRBD2 (5 bases each). Germline V gives CDR1 SGHDT, CDR2 YYEEEE. The V and J ends lost 4 bases and 0 bases respectively, with 16 bases between them. The CDR3 extends over 16 amino acids. The CDR3 spells CASSIPGTVYQETQYF. CDR3 nucleotide sequence: TGTGCCAGCAGCATACCCGGGACGGTCTACCAAGAGACCCAGTACTTC. Complete variable domain (other parts from reference TRBV5-6 and TRBJ2-5): DAGVTQSPTHLIKTRGQQVTLRCSPKSGHDTVSWYQQALGQGPQFIFQYYEEEERQRGNFPDRFSGHQFPNYSSELNVNALLLGDSALYLCASSIPGTVYQETQYFGPGTRLLVL.

The V call is TRBV9, the J call TRBJ1-2; D remains ambiguous. This CDR3 spans 13 amino acids. CDR1 SGDLS and CDR2 YYNGEE come from the germline V gene. V shed 0 bases and J shed 3 bases, with 6 bases lying between them. The CDR3 coding sequence is TGTGCCAGCAGCGTAGTGGTATACTATGGCTACACCTTC. This encodes CASSVVVYYGYTF.

The chain carries TRBV5-1 and TRBJ2-6; no clear D gene. V was pared by 3 bases and J by 2 bases, with 6 bases between. The CDR3 spans 14 residues. Germline lookup yields CDR1 SGHRS and CDR2 YFSETQ. The CDR3 DNA sequence: TGCGCCAGCAGCTCGTCGGCTGGGGCCAACGTCCTGACTTTC. Translating gives CASSSSAGANVLTF. The whole variable domain, remainder taken from reference TRBV5-1 and TRBJ2-6, is KAGVTQTPRYLIKTRGQQVTLSCSPISGHRSVSWYQQTPGQGLQFLFEYFSETQRNKGNFPGRFSGRQFSNSRSEMNVSTLELGDSALYLCASSSSAGANVLTFGAGSRLTVL.

The rearrangement links TRBV10-3 to TRBJ2-1, with TRBD1 identical over 8 bases. V gave up 2 bases and J gave up 7 bases; unmatched junction bases: 7. This CDR3 has 15 residues. Germline CDR1 and CDR2: ENHRY and SYGVKD. The CDR3 coding sequence is TGTGCCATCAGTGAGCCGGACAGGGCGTTTAATGAGCAGTTCTTC. This codes for CAISEPDRAFNEQFF.

This rearrangement joins TRBV6-5 to TRBJ2-4; no clear D. With 2 bases removed from V and 4 bases from J, the gap between germline ends came to 6 bases. The CDR3 has 13 residues. Germline CDR1 is MNHEY and CDR2 is SVGAGI. DNA of the CDR3: TGTGCCAGCAGTTACGGGATTAAAAACATTCAGTACTTC. Translation gives CASSYGIKNIQYF.

This clone has more than one count but fewer than ten. The chain couples TRBV19 to TRBJ1-5; D unclear. Germline lookup yields CDR1 LNHDA and CDR2 SQIVND (reference sequence). V lost 1 base, J lost 6 bases, and 10 bases lay in between. The length of the CDR3 is 14 residues. CDR3 protein: CASSIGGRGQPQHF. Here the CDR3 DNA reads TGTGCCAGTAGTATAGGAGGGCGCGGTCAGCCCCAGCATTTT. The full variable domain, in which reference TRBV19 and TRBJ1-5 provide the parts outside the CDR3, is DGGITQSPKYLFRKEGQNVTLSCEQNLNHDAMYWYRQDPGQGLRLIYYSQIVNDFQKGDIAEGYSVSREKKESFPLTVTSAQKNPTAFYLCASSIGGRGQPQHFGDGTRLSIL.

This sequence joins TRBV7-9 and TRBJ1-2, with 8 bases identical to TRBD1. V dropped 5 bases and J dropped 4; count of bases not matched to a gene: 6. This CDR3 region has 14 residues. Germline CDR1 and CDR2: SEHNR and FQNEAQ (reference sequence). CDR3 bases: TGTGCCAGCAGCCTCGGGACAGGAACCTATGGCTACACCTTC. This translates into CASSLGTGTYGYTF.

This chain connects TRBV19 to TRBJ2-5; a possible D gene is TRBD2 (6 bases). In germline, CDR1 is LNHDA, CDR2 SQIVND (reference sequence). The CDR3 loop spans 15 amino acids. Trimming left V 3 bases short and J 1 base short, with 12 bases between. The CDR3 loop reads CASSILGGTQETQYF. The CDR3 DNA reads TGTGCCAGTAGTATTCTGGGCGGGACCCAAGAGACCCAGTACTTC.